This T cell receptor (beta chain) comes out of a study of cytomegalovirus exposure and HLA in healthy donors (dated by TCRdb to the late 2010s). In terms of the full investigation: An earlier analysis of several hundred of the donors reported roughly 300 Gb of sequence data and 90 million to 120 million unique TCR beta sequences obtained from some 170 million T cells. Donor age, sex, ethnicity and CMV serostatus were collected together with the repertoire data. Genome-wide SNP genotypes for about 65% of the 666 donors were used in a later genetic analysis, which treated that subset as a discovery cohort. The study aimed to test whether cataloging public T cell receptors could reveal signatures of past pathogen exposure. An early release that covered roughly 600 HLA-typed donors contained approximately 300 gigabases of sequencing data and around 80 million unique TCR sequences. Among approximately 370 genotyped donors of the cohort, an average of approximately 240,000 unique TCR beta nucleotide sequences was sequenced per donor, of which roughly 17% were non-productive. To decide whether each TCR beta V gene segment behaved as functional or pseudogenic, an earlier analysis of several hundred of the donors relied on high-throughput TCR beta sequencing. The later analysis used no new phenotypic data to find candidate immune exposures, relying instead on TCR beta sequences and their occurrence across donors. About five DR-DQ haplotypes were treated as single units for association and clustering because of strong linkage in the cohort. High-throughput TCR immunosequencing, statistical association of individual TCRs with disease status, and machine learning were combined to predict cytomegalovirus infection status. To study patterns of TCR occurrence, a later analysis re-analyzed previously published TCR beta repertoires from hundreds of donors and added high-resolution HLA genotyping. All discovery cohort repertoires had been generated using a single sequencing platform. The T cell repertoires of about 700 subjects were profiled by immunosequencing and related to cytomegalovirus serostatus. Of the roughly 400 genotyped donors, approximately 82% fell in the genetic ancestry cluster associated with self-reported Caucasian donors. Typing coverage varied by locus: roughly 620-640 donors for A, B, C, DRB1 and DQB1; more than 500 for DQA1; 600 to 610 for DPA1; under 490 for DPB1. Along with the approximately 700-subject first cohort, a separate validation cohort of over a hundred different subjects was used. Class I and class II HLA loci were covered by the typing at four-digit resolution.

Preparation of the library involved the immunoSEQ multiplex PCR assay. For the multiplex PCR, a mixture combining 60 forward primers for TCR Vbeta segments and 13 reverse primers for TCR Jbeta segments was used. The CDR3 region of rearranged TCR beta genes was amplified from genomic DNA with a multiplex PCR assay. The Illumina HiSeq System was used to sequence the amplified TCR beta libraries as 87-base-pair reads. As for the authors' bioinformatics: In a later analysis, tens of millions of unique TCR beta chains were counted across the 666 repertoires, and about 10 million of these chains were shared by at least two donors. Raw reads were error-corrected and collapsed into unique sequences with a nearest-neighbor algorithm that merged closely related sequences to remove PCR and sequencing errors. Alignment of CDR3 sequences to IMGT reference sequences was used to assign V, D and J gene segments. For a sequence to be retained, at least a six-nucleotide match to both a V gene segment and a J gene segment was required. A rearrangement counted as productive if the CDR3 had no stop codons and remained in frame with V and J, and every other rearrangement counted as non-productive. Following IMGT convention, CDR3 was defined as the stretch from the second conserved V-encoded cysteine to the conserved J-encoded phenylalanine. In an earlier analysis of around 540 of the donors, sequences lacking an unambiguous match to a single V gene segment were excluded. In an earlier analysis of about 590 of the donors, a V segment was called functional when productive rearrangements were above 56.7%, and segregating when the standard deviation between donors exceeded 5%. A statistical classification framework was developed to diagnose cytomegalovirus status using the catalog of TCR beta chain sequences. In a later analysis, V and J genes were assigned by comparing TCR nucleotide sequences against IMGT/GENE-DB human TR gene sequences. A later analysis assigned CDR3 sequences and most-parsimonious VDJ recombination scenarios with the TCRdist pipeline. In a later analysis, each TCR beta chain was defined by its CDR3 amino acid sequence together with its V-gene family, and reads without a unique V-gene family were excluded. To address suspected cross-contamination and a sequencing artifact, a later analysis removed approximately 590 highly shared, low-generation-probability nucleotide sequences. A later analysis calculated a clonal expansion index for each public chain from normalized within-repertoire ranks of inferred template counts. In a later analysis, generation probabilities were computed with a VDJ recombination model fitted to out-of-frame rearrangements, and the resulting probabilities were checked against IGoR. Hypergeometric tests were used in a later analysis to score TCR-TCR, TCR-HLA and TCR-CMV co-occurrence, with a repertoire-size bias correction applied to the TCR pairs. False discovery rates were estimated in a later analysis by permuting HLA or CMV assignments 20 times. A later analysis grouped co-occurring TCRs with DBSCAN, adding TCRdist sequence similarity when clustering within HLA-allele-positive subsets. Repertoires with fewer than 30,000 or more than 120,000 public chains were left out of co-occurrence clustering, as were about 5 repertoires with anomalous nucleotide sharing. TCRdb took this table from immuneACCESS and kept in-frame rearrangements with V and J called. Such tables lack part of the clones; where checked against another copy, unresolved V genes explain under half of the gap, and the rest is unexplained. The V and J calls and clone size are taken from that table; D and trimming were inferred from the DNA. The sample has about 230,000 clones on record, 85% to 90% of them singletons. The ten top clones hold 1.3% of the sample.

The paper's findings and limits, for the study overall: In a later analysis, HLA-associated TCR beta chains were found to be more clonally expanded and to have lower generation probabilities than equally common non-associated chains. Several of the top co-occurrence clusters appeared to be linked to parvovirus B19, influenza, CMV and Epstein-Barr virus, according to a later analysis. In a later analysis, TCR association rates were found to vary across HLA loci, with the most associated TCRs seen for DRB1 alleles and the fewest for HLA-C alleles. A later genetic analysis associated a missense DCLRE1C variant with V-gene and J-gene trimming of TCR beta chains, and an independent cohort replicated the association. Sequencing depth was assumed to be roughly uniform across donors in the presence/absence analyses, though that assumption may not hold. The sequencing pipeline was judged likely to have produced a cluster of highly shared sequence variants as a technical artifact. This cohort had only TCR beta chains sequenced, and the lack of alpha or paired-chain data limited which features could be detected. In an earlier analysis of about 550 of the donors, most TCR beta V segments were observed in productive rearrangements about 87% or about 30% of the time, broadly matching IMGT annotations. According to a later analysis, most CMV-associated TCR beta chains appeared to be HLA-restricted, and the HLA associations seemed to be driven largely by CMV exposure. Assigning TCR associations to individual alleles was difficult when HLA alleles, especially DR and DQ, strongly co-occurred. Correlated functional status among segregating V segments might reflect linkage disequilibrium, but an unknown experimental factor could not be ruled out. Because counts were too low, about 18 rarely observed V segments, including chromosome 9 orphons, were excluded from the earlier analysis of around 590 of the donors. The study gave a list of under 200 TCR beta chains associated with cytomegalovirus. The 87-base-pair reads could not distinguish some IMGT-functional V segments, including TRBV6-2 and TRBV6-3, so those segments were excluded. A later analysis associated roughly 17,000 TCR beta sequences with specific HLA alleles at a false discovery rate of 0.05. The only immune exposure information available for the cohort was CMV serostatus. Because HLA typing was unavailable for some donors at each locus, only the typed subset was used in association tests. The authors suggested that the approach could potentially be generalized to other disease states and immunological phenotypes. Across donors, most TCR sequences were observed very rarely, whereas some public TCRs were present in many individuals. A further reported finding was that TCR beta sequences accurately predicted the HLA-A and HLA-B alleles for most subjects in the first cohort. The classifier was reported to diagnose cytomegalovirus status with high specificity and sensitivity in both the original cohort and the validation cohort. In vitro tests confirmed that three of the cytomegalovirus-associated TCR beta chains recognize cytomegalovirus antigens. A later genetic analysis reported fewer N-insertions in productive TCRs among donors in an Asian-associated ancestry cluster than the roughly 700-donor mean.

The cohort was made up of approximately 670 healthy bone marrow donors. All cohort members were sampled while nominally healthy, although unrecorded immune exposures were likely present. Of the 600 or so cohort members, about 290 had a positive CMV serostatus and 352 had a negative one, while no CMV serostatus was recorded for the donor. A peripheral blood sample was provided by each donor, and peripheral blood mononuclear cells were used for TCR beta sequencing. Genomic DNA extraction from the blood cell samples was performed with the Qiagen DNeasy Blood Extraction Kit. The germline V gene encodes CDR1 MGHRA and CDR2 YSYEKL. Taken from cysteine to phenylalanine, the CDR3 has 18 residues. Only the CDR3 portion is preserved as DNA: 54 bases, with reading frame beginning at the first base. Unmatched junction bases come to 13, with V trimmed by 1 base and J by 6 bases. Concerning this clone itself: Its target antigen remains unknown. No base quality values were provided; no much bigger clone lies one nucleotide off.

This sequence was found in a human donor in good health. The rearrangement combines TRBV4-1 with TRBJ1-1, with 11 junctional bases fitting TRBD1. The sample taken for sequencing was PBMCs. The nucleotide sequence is TGCGCCAGCAGCCAAGTTCCTCCCCCGGGACAGGGGGTGTCTGAAGCTTTCTTT. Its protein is CASSQVPPPGQGVSEAFF.